This TCR beta chain came from a study of immunodeficiency (dated by TCRdb to the late 2010s). Regarding the research as a whole: The repertoires were analyzed to search for VDJ recombination defects and oligoclonality. The paper's findings and limits, for the study overall: Relative to control CD8+ T cells, CD8+ T cells from patients had restricted TRB V-J pairing and a lower productive entropy. Entropy comparisons showed n=3 (open circles) for patients versus healthy controls; a thymic development effect was only suggested as possible. Severe oligoclonality, as judged by top-100 and total clonotype frequencies, was observed in patient CD8+ T cells but not in patient CD4+ T cells.

Before TCR sequencing, CD3+CD8+ T cells were sorted from fresh PBMCs. Genomic DNA was extracted using the QIAamp DNA Blood Mini Kit and was submitted for immunoSEQ repertoire analysis. Using a standard quantity of genomic DNA template, multiplex PCR was run to amplify the CDR3 regions. The PCR products underwent sequencing on an Illumina platform. The paper's processing steps were these. Alignment of sequences to a reference was performed, and V, D and J gene definitions were taken from IMGT. Closely related sequences were merged by a nearest-neighbor clustering algorithm so that PCR and sequencing errors were removed. V, D and J usage in productive unique and total sequences was analyzed using ImmunoSEQ Analyzer tools and R version 3.6.1. Held by TCRdb, this immuneACCESS table contains in-frame sequences only and omits some clones. Under half of the omission traces to an unresolved V gene where checked; the cause of the rest is unknown. That table is the source of V, J and clone size, and D and trimming were worked out from the DNA. This sample comprises roughly 3,400 clones, about 91% of them detected only once. Clones ranked in the top ten supply about 12% of the sample.

Inclusive of the bounding cysteine and phenylalanine, the CDR3 is 15 residues long. This entry keeps only the CDR3 DNA: 45 bases, framed from base 1. The germline V gene gives CDR1 as SGDLS and CDR2 as YYNGEE. Trimming leaves V shorter by 7 bases and J shorter by 3 bases, with the junction holding 8 bases beyond the gene matches. As concerns this clone: The antigen it recognizes is unknown. No base quality values were provided; no much bigger clone lies one nucleotide off.

The receptor chain draws on TRBV9 and TRBJ2-2; TRBD1 lines up with 8 middle nucleotides. The sequenced material came from CD8+ T cells from blood. This receptor was identified in a human donor in good health. The CDR3 is CASGPADRDTGELFF. The sequenced DNA: TGTGCCAGCGGCCCTGCGGACAGGGACACCGGGGAGCTGTTTTTT.